One sample yielded the 5 T cell receptor beta chains listed below, sequenced in a study of cytomegalovirus exposure and HLA in healthy donors. Primers for the PCR totalled 60 Vbeta and 13 Jbeta. The method was immunoSEQ multiplex PCR; TCRdb's version includes in-frame clones alone and lacks a portion of them. The sample includes about 170,000 clones, roughly 85% of them seen just once. Sequenced material: PBMCs. Source of these receptors: a man younger than 30 in good health and CMV-seropositive.

This chain connects TRBV7-6 to TRBJ1-2; D might be TRBD1 (5 bases). This CDR3 is built from 14 residues. V dropped 7 bases and J dropped 5 bases, with 17 bases sitting between them. Germline loops: CDR1 SGHVS, CDR2 FNYEAQ. The CDR3 reads CASTQDTTGYGYTF. The CDR3 DNA is TGTGCCAGCACTCAGGACACAACCGGGTATGGCTACACCTTC.

This chain connects TRBV12-5 to TRBJ1-1; 8 bases map to TRBD1. CDR1 and CDR2 from the germline V gene are LGHNT and FRNRAP. With 2 bases clipped from V and 0 bases from J, the junction kept 8 bases outside the gene matches. The length of the CDR3 is 17 residues. The CDR3 DNA sequence: TGTGCTAGTGGTTTGACTAGACAGGGGCCCATGAACACTGAAGCTTTCTTT. Its translation is CASGLTRQGPMNTEAFF. Supplemented by reference TRBV12-5 and TRBJ1-1, the full variable domain reads DARVTQTPRHKVTEMGQEVTMRCQPILGHNTVFWYRQTMMQGLELLAYFRNRAPLDDSGMPKDRFSAEMPDATLATLKIQPSEPRDSAVYFCASGLTRQGPMNTEAFFGQGTRLTVV.

This clone was observed once. The chain links TRBV7-9 to TRBJ1-1; 11 bases are shared with TRBD1. V was clipped by 11 bases and J by 3 bases; unmatched bases: 11. Germline CDR1 SEHNR, CDR2 FQNEAQ (reference sequence). The CDR3 totals 15 residues. In DNA form, the CDR3 reads TGTGCCTGCTATCGGGGACAGGGGGAGGACACTGAAGCTTTCTTT. Protein: CACYRGQGEDTEAFF.

The chain couples TRBV4-1 to TRBJ1-6; TRBD1 might be the D (6 bases). The germline V gene encodes CDR1 MGHRA and CDR2 YSYEKL. V was shortened by 4 bases and J by 7 bases, with 23 bases between the two germline ends. The CDR3 spans 18 residues. CDR3 residues: CASSPTTLGTSVNSPLHF. DNA for the CDR3: TGCGCCAGCAGCCCCACAACCCTCGGGACATCGGTAAATTCACCCCTCCACTTT.

The chain uses TRBV19 and TRBJ2-7, with a weak D call TRBD2 (7 bases). Trimming took 2 bases from V and 10 from J, leaving 18 bases between them. The CDR3 totals 14 residues. In germline, CDR1 is LNHDA, CDR2 SQIVND (reference sequence). CDR3 protein: CASSISLWGGQQYF. DNA of the CDR3: TGTGCCAGTAGTATATCTCTTTGGGGGGGACAACAGTACTTC.